The 32 T cell receptor beta chains below were found in one sample sequenced in a study of OX40 agonist ivuxolimab in advanced cancers. TCRdb's copy holds only in-frame clones and misses some; the assay was immunoSEQ multiplex PCR. The sample contains more than 45,000 clones, roughly 84% of which appear only once. Sequenced here: CD4+ or CD8+ T cells sorted from blood, sampled in a trial of the OX40 agonist ivuxolimab. The receptors were sampled from an adult with an advanced solid tumor such as melanoma, head and neck, liver or kidney cancer.

This clone occurred once. V and J are TRBV7-2 and TRBJ1-1; no definite D call. Germline CDR1 and CDR2: SGHTA and FQGNSA. The CDR3 is 14 amino acids. V was trimmed by 1 base and J by 4 bases, leaving 10 bases between them. CDR3 residues: CASSLVGSGTEAFF. CDR3 coding DNA: TGTGCCAGCAGCTTAGTCGGGTCGGGCACTGAAGCTTTCTTT.

The rearrangement links TRBV6-1 to TRBJ2-5, with D maybe TRBD2 (6 bases). In germline, CDR1 is MNHNS, CDR2 SASEGT. V shed 1 base and J shed 4 bases, with 10 bases lying between them. The CDR3 runs 14 residues. CDR3 region: CASSEGAGLETQYF. CDR3 sequence (DNA): TGTGCCAGCAGTGAAGGAGCGGGTTTAGAGACCCAGTACTTC.

This clone was detected once. V is TRBV2 and J is TRBJ2-5; D is uncertain. The CDR3 runs 11 residues. The germline V gene encodes CDR1 SNHLY and CDR2 FYNNEI. The V and J ends lost 7 bases and 4 bases respectively, with 7 bases between them. The chain's CDR3 is CASTVGETQYF. CDR3 bases: TGTGCCAGCACTGTCGGAGAGACCCAGTACTTC. Variable domain in full (rest from reference TRBV2 and TRBJ2-5): EPEVTQTPSHQVTQMGQEVILRCVPISNHLYFYWYRQILGQKVEFLVSFYNNEISEKSEIFDDQFSVERPDGSNFTLKIRSTKLEDSAMYFCASTVGETQYFGPGTRLLVL.

This chain connects TRBV9 to TRBJ2-2; D gene uncertain. The length of the CDR3 is 11 residues. V dropped 5 bases and J dropped 6 bases, with 5 bases sitting between them. CDR1 SGDLS and CDR2 YYNGEE come from the germline V gene. CDR3 DNA: TGTGCCAGCAGTGCTGCCGGGGAGCTGTTTTTT. Translated: CASSAAGELFF.

J is TRBJ2-3 and V is TRBV2, with D possibly being TRBD1 (6 bases). Germline loops: CDR1 SNHLY, CDR2 FYNNEI. The CDR3 has 15 residues. With 6 bases removed from V and 1 base from J, the gap between germline ends came to 14 bases. The CDR3, as DNA: TGTGCCAGCAGGCAGACAGGCACTCGCACAGATACGCAGTATTTT. Its translation: CASRQTGTRTDTQYF.

The chain uses TRBV9 and TRBJ2-2, with a tentative D call TRBD1 (6 bases). Germline V CDR1 and CDR2: SGDLS, YYNGEE. The length of the CDR3 is 15 residues. V was trimmed by 3 bases and J by 4 bases, leaving 13 bases between them. The CDR3 sequence: CASSAWDTVTGELFF. DNA of the CDR3: TGTGCCAGCAGCGCCTGGGACACTGTCACCGGGGAGCTGTTTTTT. Using reference TRBV9 and TRBJ2-2 for the parts outside the CDR3, the full variable domain is DSGVTQTPKHLITATGQRVTLRCSPRSGDLSVYWYQQSLDQGLQFLIQYYNGEERAKGNILERFSAQQFPDLHSELNLSSLELGDSALYFCASSAWDTVTGELFFGEGSRLTVL.

This clone was seen only once. The chain uses TRBV7-2 and TRBJ2-2; D is tentatively TRBD1 or TRBD2 (5 bases each). With 5 bases removed from V and 9 bases from J, the gap between germline ends came to 19 bases. CDR3 length: 15 amino acids. Germline CDR1 and CDR2: SGHTA and FQGNSA. The CDR3 bases are TGTGCCAGCAGCCTGAAAATCGGGACGGCCCGGGAGCTGTTTTTT. Amino acids: CASSLKIGTARELFF.

The V call is TRBV27, the J call TRBJ2-5; D uncertain. The CDR3 spans 13 residues. The ends were cut back, 8 bases at V and 2 bases at J, with 12 bases in the middle. Germline loops: CDR1 MNHEY, CDR2 SMNVEV (reference sequence). The CDR3 coding sequence is TGTGCCAGCGGCTTGGGTCTTCAAGAGACCCAGTACTTC. Amino acids: CASGLGLQETQYF.

The sample holds one count of this clone. The V and J genes are TRBV11-2 and TRBJ2-2; D unclear. Per the germline V gene, CDR1 is SGHAT and CDR2 is FQNNGV. Trimming stripped 4 bases from V and 7 bases from J, with 7 bases between. The CDR3 length is 12 residues. The CDR3: CASSSPIGELFF. The CDR3 DNA sequence: TGTGCCAGCAGCTCCCCGATCGGGGAGCTGTTTTTT.

J is TRBJ1-1 and V is TRBV7-2; D is uncertain. V was trimmed by 1 base and J by 4 bases, leaving 13 bases between them. The CDR3 extends over 15 amino acids. Germline V gene data show CDR1 as SGHTA and CDR2 as FQGNSA. CDR3 sequence reads: CASSLEAGPSTEAFF. The DNA of the CDR3 is TGTGCCAGCAGCTTAGAGGCCGGGCCGAGCACTGAAGCTTTCTTT.

The chain is built from TRBV5-4 and TRBJ2-7; TRBD2 matches 13 bases. The germline V gene encodes CDR1 SGHNT and CDR2 YYREEE (reference sequence). This CDR3 is built from 15 residues. J gave up 4 bases and V 4 bases, and 5 bases lay outside the gene matches. This CDR3 is CASSGLAGEGYEQYF. Written as DNA, the CDR3 is TGTGCCAGCAGCGGACTAGCGGGAGAGGGGTACGAGCAGTACTTC.

The CDR3 here is CASSPLTGVGSPLHF. CDR3 sequence (DNA): TGCGCCAGCAGCCCCCTGACAGGGGTAGGATCACCCCTCCACTTT. The chain carries TRBV5-1 and TRBJ1-6, with 8 bases fitting TRBD1. Germline trimming cut 4 bases from V and 10 bases from J; bases unmatched to any gene: 10. CDR1 and CDR2 (germline): SGHRS, YFSETQ. The CDR3 is made up of 15 amino acids.

This clone was seen once. The J gene is TRBJ1-4, the V gene TRBV19; D uncertain. This CDR3 is 14 amino acids long. Per the germline V gene, CDR1 is LNHDA and CDR2 is SQIVND (reference sequence). Trimming pared 4 bases from V and 8 bases from J, leaving 14 bases between. CDR3 nucleotide sequence: TGTGCCAGTAGTAACGGCCACGCGGGGGAAAAACTGTTTTTT. This encodes CASSNGHAGEKLFF.

This clone was observed once. The gene calls are TRBV11-3 and TRBJ2-7; 7 positions match TRBD2. The CDR3 contains 18 residues. The germline V gene encodes CDR1 SGHNT and CDR2 YENEEA. Trimming at V came to 7 bases and at J to 0 bases, leaving 18 bases not matched to a gene. CDR3 DNA: TGTGCCAGCACCAGCATAACGGGAGGCTCCCCACTCTCCTACGAGCAGTACTTC. This sequence encodes CASTSITGGSPLSYEQYF.

The chain carries TRBV29-1 and TRBJ2-7; D is undetermined. The CDR3 extends over 11 amino acids. Trimming stripped 6 bases from V and 6 bases from J, with 12 bases between. Germline V lookup: CDR1 SQVTM, CDR2 ANQGSEA. The CDR3, as DNA: TGCAGCGTCGTACTTTCCGGCGAGCAGTACTTC. It yields the protein CSVVLSGEQYF.

The V and J genes are TRBV21-1 and TRBJ2-2. TRBV21-1 is assigned pseudogene status. This CDR3 has 15 residues. CDR3 sequence (DNA): TGTGTCCAGCAACACTTCCAGAAGCTTGCCGGGGAGCTGTTTTTT. The encoded protein is CVQQHFQKLAGELFF.

V is TRBV5-1 and J is TRBJ2-1; D could derive from TRBD1 or TRBD2 (5 bases each). Germline V lookup: CDR1 SGHRS, CDR2 YFSETQ. The CDR3 has 12 amino acids. V was clipped by 10 bases and J by 7 bases, with 15 bases between them. The CDR3 coding sequence is TGCGCCGCCCGAGGGGCTGGGAATGAGCAGTTCTTC. Translating it yields CAARGAGNEQFF.

The rearrangement uses TRBV7-6 and TRBJ2-3, with 8 bases matching TRBD2. Germline V lookup: CDR1 SGHVS, CDR2 FNYEAQ. V shed 4 bases and J 1 base; nucleotides not matched to a gene: 13. CDR3 length: 18 residues. The chain's CDR3 is CASSSYGGVRDRTDTQYF. The CDR3 DNA follows: TGTGCCAGCAGCTCCTACGGGGGGGTGCGGGACCGCACAGATACGCAGTATTTT.

This clone was counted a single time. The chain links TRBV28 to TRBJ2-5; D ambiguous. This CDR3 spans 13 amino acids. Per germline, CDR1 MDHEN and CDR2 SYDVKM. The germline V and J ends were trimmed by 6 bases and 2 bases, with 10 bases remaining between them. CDR3 DNA: TGTGCCAGCAGCTCGTCCCCTCAAGAGACCCAGTACTTC. Amino acid sequence: CASSSSPQETQYF.

The chain employs TRBV4-1 and TRBJ1-5; possibly TRBD1 for D (5 bases). This CDR3 has 20 amino acids. V dropped 1 base and J dropped 7 bases, with 29 bases sitting between them. Germline V gene sequence: CDR1 MGHRA, CDR2 YSYEKL. The CDR3 DNA follows: TGCGCCAGCAGCCAAGCCCTAGGTGGGTTTCGGGGCGAACGGGGACAGCCCCAGCATTTT. It yields the protein CASSQALGGFRGERGQPQHF.

The V call is TRBV11-2, the J call TRBJ2-7, with D unclear. The V gene's germline CDR1 is SGHAT and CDR2 FQNNGV. CDR3 length: 12 amino acids. V was clipped by 3 bases and J by 3 bases, with 6 bases between them. The CDR3 DNA follows: TGTGCCAGCAGCTTCCCTAGCTACGAGCAGTACTTC. It is translated as CASSFPSYEQYF.

This clone was observed a single time. The V call is TRBV6-1, the J call TRBJ2-1; D is unresolved. V was cut by 4 bases and J by 14 bases, with 27 bases left in between. The CDR3 covers 16 residues. CDR1 MNHNS and CDR2 SASEGT come from the germline V gene. CDR3 DNA sequence: TGTGCCAGCAGTGGAGCTCCCAGCGCAATCCATTCGGAGAAGTTCTTC. Translation: CASSGAPSAIHSEKFF.

The chain uses TRBV7-9 and TRBJ2-1; no definite D call. Germline V lookup: CDR1 SEHNR, CDR2 FQNEAQ (reference sequence). The V end lost 2 bases, the J end lost 2 bases, and 10 bases lay between the germline ends. The CDR3 is 15 residues long. The CDR3 DNA is TGTGCCAGCAGCTTACCTTTAACCCCCTACAATGAGCAGTTCTTC. This encodes CASSLPLTPYNEQFF.

V usage is TRBV7-8 and J usage is TRBJ1-1, with a weak D call TRBD1 (5 bases). V was pared by 5 bases and J by 10 bases, with 14 bases between. This CDR3 comprises 12 residues. Germline V gene data show CDR1 as SGHVS and CDR2 as FQNEAQ. Here the CDR3 reads CASSRGVPGAFF. CDR3 DNA sequence: TGTGCCAGCAGCCGAGGGGTCCCTGGAGCTTTCTTT.

This sequence joins TRBV5-4 and TRBJ2-2; 10 nucleotides align to TRBD2. V was clipped by 3 bases and J by 3 bases; unmatched bases: 5. This CDR3 contains 16 residues. The germline V gene encodes CDR1 SGHNT and CDR2 YYREEE (reference sequence). The CDR3 region is CASSSFLAGDTGELFF. The CDR3, as DNA: TGTGCCAGCAGCTCCTTTCTAGCGGGAGACACCGGGGAGCTGTTTTTT.

The rearrangement uses TRBV5-6 and TRBJ2-1; possible D gene TRBD2, 6 bases. Germline CDR1 is SGHDT and CDR2 is YYEEEE. Trimming took off 3 bases at V and 8 bases at J, with 18 bases between the two ends. This CDR3 is 15 amino acids long. DNA of the CDR3: TGTGCCAGCAGCTGGTGGGCTAGCGAACTCGATGAGCAGTTCTTC. The encoded protein is CASSWWASELDEQFF.

CDR3 in amino acids: CASSIQAGMRDEQFF. The CDR3 DNA sequence: TGTGCCAGTAGTATCCAGGCAGGGATGCGGGATGAGCAGTTCTTC. The rearrangement uses TRBV19 and TRBJ2-1; D possibly matches TRBD1 or TRBD2 (5 bases each). This CDR3 region has 15 residues. Between the trimmed V and J ends, which lost 3 bases and 8 bases, there was a span of 17 bases. The V gene's germline CDR1 is LNHDA and CDR2 SQIVND (reference sequence).

The chain carries TRBV2 and TRBJ2-3; 16 bases are a match to TRBD2. The CDR3 extends over 17 amino acids. Germline lookup yields CDR1 SNHLY and CDR2 FYNNEI. The V segment lost 7 bases and the J segment 3 bases; nucleotides outside the gene matches: 7. The DNA of the CDR3 is TGTGCCAGCATCCCGGGACTAGCGGGAGGGAGGACAGATACGCAGTATTTT. This encodes CASIPGLAGGRTDTQYF.

CDR3 residues: CASSRDRLAGNTIYF. DNA for the CDR3: TGTGCCAGCAGCCGAGACAGGTTGGCGGGAAACACCATATATTTT. This chain connects TRBV13 to TRBJ1-3, with TRBD1 as a possible D gene (6 bases). Germline assignment: CDR1 PRHDT and CDR2 FYEKMQ (reference sequence). Trimming pared 5 bases from V and 4 bases from J, leaving 15 bases between. The CDR3 spans 15 residues. Supplemented by reference TRBV13 and TRBJ1-3, the full variable domain reads AAGVIQSPRHLIKEKRETATLKCYPIPRHDTVYWYQQGPGQDPQFLISFYEKMQSDKGSIPDRFSAQQFSDYHSELNMSSLELGDSALYFCASSRDRLAGNTIYFGEGSWLTVV.

The chain joins TRBV2 to TRBJ2-5, with D perhaps TRBD1 (6 bases). V was trimmed by 4 bases and J by 5 bases, leaving 11 bases between them. The CDR3 spans 13 residues. Germline values: CDR1 SNHLY, CDR2 FYNNEI. The CDR3 DNA reads as TGTGCCAGCAGTGCAACAGGGTGGGAGACCCAGTACTTC. Protein sequence: CASSATGWETQYF.

This clone was counted once. V and J are TRBV6-5 and TRBJ2-7; D possibly uses TRBD1 or TRBD2 (5 bases each). Germline loops: CDR1 MNHEY, CDR2 SVGAGI. The CDR3 sequence is 13 residues long. The V end was cut by 5 bases, the J end by 0 bases, with 8 bases between. The CDR3 loop reads CASSGDHSYEQYF. CDR3 in DNA: TGTGCCAGCAGTGGGGACCACTCCTACGAGCAGTACTTC.

This clone was seen just once. The CDR3 DNA sequence: TGTGCCAGCAGCTTATTCAGGGAATGGTGGACCGGGGAGCTGTTTTTT. Translation gives CASSLFREWWTGELFF. The chain links TRBV7-9 to TRBJ2-2, with D possibly being TRBD1 (5 bases). The V gene lost 2 bases and the J gene lost 5 bases, with 15 bases spanning the gap. This CDR3 comprises 16 residues. Germline V lookup: CDR1 SEHNR, CDR2 FQNEAQ (reference sequence).